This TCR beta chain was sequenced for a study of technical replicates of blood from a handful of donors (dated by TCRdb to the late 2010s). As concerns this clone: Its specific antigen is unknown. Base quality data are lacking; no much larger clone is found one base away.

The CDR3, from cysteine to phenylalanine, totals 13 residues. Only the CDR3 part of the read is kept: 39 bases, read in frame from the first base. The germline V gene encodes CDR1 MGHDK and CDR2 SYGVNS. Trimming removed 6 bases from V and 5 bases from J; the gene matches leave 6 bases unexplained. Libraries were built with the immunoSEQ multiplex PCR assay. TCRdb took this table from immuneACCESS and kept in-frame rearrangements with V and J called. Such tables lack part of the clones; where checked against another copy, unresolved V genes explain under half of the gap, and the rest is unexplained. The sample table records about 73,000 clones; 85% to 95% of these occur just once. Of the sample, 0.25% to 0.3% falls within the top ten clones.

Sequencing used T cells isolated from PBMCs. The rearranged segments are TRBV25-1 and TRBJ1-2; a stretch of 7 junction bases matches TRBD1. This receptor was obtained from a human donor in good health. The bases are TGTGCCAGCAGACAGGGGTTATATTATGGCTACACCTTC. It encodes CASRQGLYYGYTF.